The present entry profiles one T cell receptor beta chain with its context. The antigen remains undetermined. This sample stems from a study of CD8+CD57+ T cells in acquired aplastic anemia. Study-level information: Quantities of DNA derived from sorted CD4+ and CD8+ cells averaged approximately 3 ug.

Sequencing involved patients with CD8+CD57+ cell expansion previously shown by flow cytometry. Findings and limits, study-wide: In common between the patients and the controls were twenty-nine CD8+ CDR3 sequences. Patients were compared with controls for CD8+ Simpson's diversity, and no significant difference emerged.

TCR beta VDJ and CDR3 were profiled, and genomic DNA was the template. TCRdb itself ran the reads through MiXCR, one entry per CDR3 protein. The profile shows around 220,000 distinct CDR3 sequences, around 50% of them singletons. The CDR3 extends over 13 amino acids. The germline gives CDR1 LNHNV, CDR2 YYDKDF (reference sequence). V lost 0 bases and J 3 bases, leaving 6 bases between the germline ends. The clonotype was recovered from a human donor with aplastic anemia. The chain uses TRBV15 and TRBJ2-7; no firm D call. Sequencing was carried out using sorted CD4+, CD8+, or CD8+CD57+ T cells (not recorded which) from PBMCs. The chain's CDR3 is CATSRDNGYEQYF. CDR3 DNA: TGTGCCACCAGCAGAGATAACGGCTACGAGCAGTACTTC.